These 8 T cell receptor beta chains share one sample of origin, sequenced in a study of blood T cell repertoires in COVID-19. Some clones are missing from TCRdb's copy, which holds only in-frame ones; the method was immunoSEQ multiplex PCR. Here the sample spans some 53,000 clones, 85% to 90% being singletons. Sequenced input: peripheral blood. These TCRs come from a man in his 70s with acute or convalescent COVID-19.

CDR3 DNA: TGTGCCAGCAGTCAACCGCCGGCGGGAGGCGAGCAGTTCTTC. Its translation is CASSQPPAGGEQFF. This chain links TRBV6-2 or TRBV6-3 with TRBJ2-1, with 8 positions matching TRBD2. CDR1 and CDR2 (germline): MNHEY, SVGEGT. The CDR3 length is 14 residues. With V trimmed by 5 bases and J by 10 bases, 10 bases remained unmatched.

CDR3 loop: CASSIGQPNTGELFF. The CDR3 DNA sequence: TGTGCCAGCAGTATCGGACAGCCGAACACCGGGGAGCTGTTTTTT. The rearrangement links TRBV11-2 to TRBJ2-2; possibly TRBD1 for D (6 bases). This CDR3 is built from 15 residues. Deletions cut 6 bases from V and 0 bases from J, with 11 bases between. Germline values: CDR1 SGHAT, CDR2 FQNNGV.

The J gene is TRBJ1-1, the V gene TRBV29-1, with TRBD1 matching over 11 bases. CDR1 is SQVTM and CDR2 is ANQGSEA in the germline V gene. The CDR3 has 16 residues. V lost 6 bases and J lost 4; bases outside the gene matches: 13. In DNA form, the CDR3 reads TGCAGCGTGGAGGACAGGGGGCACTTCCTTTTCACTGAAGCTTTCTTT. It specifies CSVEDRGHFLFTEAFF.

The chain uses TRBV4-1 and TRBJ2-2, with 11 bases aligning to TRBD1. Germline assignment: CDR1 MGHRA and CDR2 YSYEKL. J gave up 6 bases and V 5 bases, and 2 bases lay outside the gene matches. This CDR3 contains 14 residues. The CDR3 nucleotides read TGCGCCAGCAGCGCGGGACAGGGGGCCGGGGAGCTGTTTTTT. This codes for CASSAGQGAGELFF.

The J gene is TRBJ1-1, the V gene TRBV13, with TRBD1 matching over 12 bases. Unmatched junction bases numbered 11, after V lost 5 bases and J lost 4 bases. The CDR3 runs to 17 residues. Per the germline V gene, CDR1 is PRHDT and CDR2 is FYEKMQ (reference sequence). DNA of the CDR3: TGTGCCAGCAGCCCGGGGGGACAGGGGGCACGGGGCACTGAAGCTTTCTTT. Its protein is CASSPGGQGARGTEAFF.

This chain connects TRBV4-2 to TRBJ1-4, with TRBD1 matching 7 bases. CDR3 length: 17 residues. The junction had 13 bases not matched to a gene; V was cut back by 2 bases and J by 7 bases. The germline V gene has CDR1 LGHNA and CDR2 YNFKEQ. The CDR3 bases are TGTGCCAGCAGCCAACTATTGGGAGACAGGGTGGGTGAAAAACTGTTTTTT. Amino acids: CASSQLLGDRVGEKLFF.

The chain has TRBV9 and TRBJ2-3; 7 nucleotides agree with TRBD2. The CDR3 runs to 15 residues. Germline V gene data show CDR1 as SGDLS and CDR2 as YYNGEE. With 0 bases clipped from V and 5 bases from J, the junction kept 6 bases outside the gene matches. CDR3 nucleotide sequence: TGTGCCAGCAGCGTAGTTGGGGGGGTTCAAGATACGCAGTATTTT. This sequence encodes CASSVVGGVQDTQYF.

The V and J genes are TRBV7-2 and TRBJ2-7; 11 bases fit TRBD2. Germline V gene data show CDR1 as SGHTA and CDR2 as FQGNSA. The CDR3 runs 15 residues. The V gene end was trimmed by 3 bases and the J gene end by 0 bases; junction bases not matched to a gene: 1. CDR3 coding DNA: TGTGCCAGCAGCTTGACTAGCGGGAACTCCTACGAGCAGTACTTC. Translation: CASSLTSGNSYEQYF.